This is a list of T cell receptor beta chains from one sample in a study of blood T cell repertoires in COVID-19. Here immunoSEQ multiplex PCR was the method, and the copy in TCRdb shows in-frame clones only, minus some. Of under 200,000 clones in the sample, 80% to 95% were seen once. What was sequenced was peripheral blood. All receptors come from a man aged 50 to 59 with acute or convalescent COVID-19. Both conserved end residues are trimmed from each CDR3. A D gene is named only where the DNA matches it firmly. Size is omitted from some rows. Given values are once, few, many or a class for expanded clones.

V gene	D gene	clone size	J gene	CDR3 protein
TRBV15	NA	few	TRBJ2-1	ATSRVYNEQF
TRBV28	NA	NA	TRBJ1-1	ASTDPGAGDTEAF
TRBV18	NA	NA	TRBJ2-3	ASSPRGLSTNTQY
TRBV5-1	NA	NA	TRBJ2-1	ASSLEQIDNEQF
TRBV7-2	TRBD1	NA	TRBJ2-5	ASSFGFTGERETQY
TRBV9	TRBD2	NA	TRBJ2-1	ASSVSGGPPDEQF
TRBV19	TRBD1	few	TRBJ2-5	ASSRGQGLQETQY
TRBV7-2	NA	NA	TRBJ2-1	ASSLVRLNEQF
TRBV27	TRBD2	NA	TRBJ2-3	ASSYSGRNPRGTDTQY
TRBV14	TRBD2	once	TRBJ2-5	ASSQVALAVLGTQY
TRBV4-1	NA	once	TRBJ1-3	ASSQDLGFGGLN
TRBV24-1	NA	NA	TRBJ1-1	ATSDATASEAF
TRBV19	NA	few	TRBJ1-6	ASSIKQGSGSPLH
TRBV28	TRBD1	NA	TRBJ1-5	ASSPGTGGINQPQH
TRBV18	NA	NA	TRBJ1-2	ASSPTDGLYGYT
TRBV19	TRBD2	NA	TRBJ2-5	ASSIQGGRLARKETQY
TRBV6-5	TRBD2	NA	TRBJ2-3	ASSYSGGAADTQY
TRBV11-2	NA	NA	TRBJ1-3	ASSLRDLGASPILY
TRBV3-1/TRBV3-2	NA	NA	TRBJ1-6	ASSQEGARNSPLH
TRBV28	TRBD1	NA	TRBJ1-2	ASSTGQGEYGYT
TRBV11-2	TRBD2	once	TRBJ2-7	ASSFLAGDLEQY
TRBV12-5	TRBD2	NA	TRBJ2-2	ASGLVRVAGGTGELF
TRBV2	TRBD2	NA	TRBJ2-7	ASRTGTSGSTYEQY
TRBV9	TRBD2	NA	TRBJ2-1	ASSLQGLAGGGNEQF
TRBV24-1	TRBD1	NA	TRBJ2-3	ATSDRDRGPTDTQY
TRBV3-1/TRBV3-2	TRBD1	NA	TRBJ2-6	ASSQDGTGTAGANVLT
TRBV7-9	TRBD1	NA	TRBJ1-4	ASSQPPGQDNEKLF
TRBV12-3/TRBV12-4	NA	NA	TRBJ2-7	ASSSAGTYEQY
TRBV6-2/TRBV6-3	TRBD1	NA	TRBJ2-2	ASSRTGSNTGELF
TRBV19	NA	NA	TRBJ2-3	ASSPDPGTDTQY